The T cell receptor beta chain described here comes from a study of blood T cell repertoires in COVID-19. Germline V CDR1 and CDR2: SGHDN, FVKESK. CDR3 length: 17 amino acids. V trimming: 3 bases; J trimming: 2 bases; junction bases outside the gene matches: 10. Sequencing was performed with immunoSEQ multiplex PCR; in TCRdb, only in-frame clones are kept and a portion is missing. Of 55,000 to 65,000 clones in the sample, approximately 88% were seen once. V gene TRBV14 combines with J gene TRBJ2-1, with 7 bases matching TRBD2. This TCR derives from a man aged 25-45 years with COVID-19, enrolled during active disease. Input material: peripheral blood. In DNA form, the CDR3 reads TGTGCCAGCAGCCATGGCGGCACTAGCGTCGCCTACAATGAGCAGTTCTTC. Protein product: CASSHGGTSVAYNEQFF.